This T cell receptor beta chain comes out of a study of shared clonotypes between healthy human individuals. Several immunoSEQ 96-well plates shared each subset's DNA, each plate a replicate. The table came from immunoSEQ multiplex PCR; TCRdb's copy has only in-frame clones and leaves some out. The sample lists 1.5 million to 2.5 million clones, about 95% seen once, with 1.2% in the top ten. Naive CD8 populations comprised CD45RO-negative cells positively selected for CCR7, excluding terminally differentiated effector memory CD45RA+ cells. Germline CDR1 and CDR2: SEHNR and FQNEAQ (reference sequence). V was cut by 4 bases and J by 0 bases, with 12 bases left in between. CDR3 size: 15 residues.

The V and J genes are TRBV7-9 and TRBJ1-1; the D gene is possibly TRBD1 (6 bases). The clonotype comes from a man aged 18 to 35 in good health. Sequences were obtained from naive CD8+ T cells sorted from blood. The CDR3 spells CASSYPQGMNTEAFF. The CDR3 nucleotides read TGTGCCAGCAGCTACCCCCAGGGGATGAACACTGAAGCTTTCTTT.